This T cell receptor (beta chain) stems from a study of T cells in Graves' hyperthyroidism and ophthalmopathy. This CDR3 is 12 amino acids long. Between the trimmed V and J ends, which lost 3 bases and 6 bases, there was a span of 6 bases. Patients aged 18 to 65 had newly diagnosed hyperthyroidism of under 2 months' duration. Exclusion followed for patients with uncontrolled infection, other autoimmune disease, pregnancy or lactation. Fresh peripheral blood, roughly 9.3 ml, was the source of the PBMCs. Researchers amplified the TCR beta CDR3 regions from RNA transcripts. In the first-round RT-PCR of the TCR CDR3, the HTBI primer set was used. MiXCR, applied by TCRdb to the multiplex PCR reads, yields one record per CDR3 protein. Altogether about 420,000 distinct CDR3 sequences are present, approximately 14% being singletons, with the ten largest covering roughly 14%. This clonotype was recorded a few times. The antigen remains unidentified.

Points from the study as a whole: Also found in blood were most expanded thyroid clonotypes above 0.001.

This clonotype originated in a woman aged 18-29 years with Graves' hyperthyroidism. The gene calls are TRBV12-3 or TRBV12-4 and TRBJ1-5; D gene unclear. Material: blood. Written as DNA, the CDR3 is TGTGCCAGCAGTTTCCCCTTTCAGCCCCAGCATTTT. It encodes CASSFPFQPQHF.